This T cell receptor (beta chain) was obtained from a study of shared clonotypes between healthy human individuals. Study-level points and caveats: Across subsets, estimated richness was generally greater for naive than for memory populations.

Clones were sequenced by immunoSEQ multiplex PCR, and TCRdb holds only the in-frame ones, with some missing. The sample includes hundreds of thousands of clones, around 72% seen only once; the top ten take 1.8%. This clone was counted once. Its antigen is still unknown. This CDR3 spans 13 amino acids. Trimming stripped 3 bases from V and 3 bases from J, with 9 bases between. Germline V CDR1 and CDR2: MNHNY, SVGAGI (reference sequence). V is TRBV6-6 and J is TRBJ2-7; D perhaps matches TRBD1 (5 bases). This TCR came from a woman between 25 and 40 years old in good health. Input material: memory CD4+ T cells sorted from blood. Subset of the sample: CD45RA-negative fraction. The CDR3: CASSYTRDYEQYF. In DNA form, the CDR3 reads TGTGCCAGCAGTTATACCAGGGACTACGAGCAGTACTTC.